The rows below give T cell receptor beta chains drawn from one sample of a study of Graves' ophthalmopathy and Graves' hyperthyroidism. TCRdb re-called the multiplex PCR reads with MiXCR, one entry per CDR3 protein. The sample shows some 400,000 distinct CDR3 sequences, around 16% of them seen only once. The specimen sequenced was peripheral blood. These receptors came from a young woman with Graves' ophthalmopathy. CDR3s leave out the opening cysteine and the closing phenylalanine or tryptophan. The order of the fields is J gene, V gene, CDR3 protein.

j_call: TRBJ2-5
v_call: TRBV6-5
cdr3_aa: ASSYSETGETQY

j_call: TRBJ2-7
v_call: TRBV6-5
cdr3_aa: TSSNTRAYEQY

j_call: TRBJ2-5
v_call: TRBV4-1
cdr3_aa: ASSQSPLGQETQY

j_call: TRBJ2-7
v_call: TRBV28
cdr3_aa: ASSFIRDSSYEQY

j_call: TRBJ2-7
v_call: TRBV20-1
cdr3_aa: SASAAGLSAYEQY

j_call: TRBJ1-6
v_call: TRBV27
cdr3_aa: ASSLATGSYNSPLH

j_call: TRBJ2-7
v_call: TRBV28
cdr3_aa: ASTKTYEQY

j_call: TRBJ2-2
v_call: TRBV19
cdr3_aa: ASRSGGTGELF

j_call: TRBJ1-1
v_call: TRBV27
cdr3_aa: ASNRGRAAF

j_call: TRBJ1-6
v_call: TRBV11-2
cdr3_aa: ASRISGGQPGASPLH

j_call: TRBJ1-2
v_call: TRBV29-1
cdr3_aa: SVAGQGANYGYT

j_call: TRBJ2-5
v_call: TRBV6-1
cdr3_aa: ASSPSGSITPQETQY

j_call: TRBJ1-2
v_call: TRBV13
cdr3_aa: ASSLEGEGTGNFYGYT

j_call: TRBJ1-1
v_call: TRBV4-3
cdr3_aa: ASSHQDRAFGAF

j_call: TRBJ1-1
v_call: TRBV12-3/TRBV12-4
cdr3_aa: ASSPLRGNTEAF

j_call: TRBJ1-3
v_call: TRBV6-1
cdr3_aa: ASSVVEGSGNTIY

j_call: TRBJ1-5
v_call: TRBV6-2/TRBV6-3
cdr3_aa: ASWDRTYQPQH

j_call: TRBJ1-1
v_call: TRBV30
cdr3_aa: AWGGAMNTEAF

j_call: TRBJ2-2
v_call: TRBV6-5
cdr3_aa: ASSYTRALQGAGELF

j_call: TRBJ1-6
v_call: TRBV12-3/TRBV12-4
cdr3_aa: ASSLFPLGPNSPLH

j_call: TRBJ2-7
v_call: TRBV11-2
cdr3_aa: ASSLDQGAMWEQY

j_call: TRBJ1-1
v_call: TRBV4-2
cdr3_aa: ASSQDCTRPEAF

j_call: TRBJ2-2
v_call: TRBV11-1
cdr3_aa: ASPPGLAGGNTGELF

j_call: TRBJ2-7
v_call: TRBV7-3
cdr3_aa: ASSLTGQGGEQY

j_call: TRBJ1-1
v_call: TRBV12-3/TRBV12-4
cdr3_aa: AITPDRAMNTEAF

j_call: TRBJ2-7
v_call: TRBV6-2/TRBV6-3
cdr3_aa: ASSFGLDYYEQY

j_call: TRBJ1-6
v_call: TRBV19
cdr3_aa: ASSILAGANSPLH

j_call: TRBJ1-1
v_call: TRBV12-3/TRBV12-4
cdr3_aa: ASSLLPGLNTEAF

j_call: TRBJ1-1
v_call: TRBV18
cdr3_aa: ASSPQTGVGTEAF

j_call: TRBJ1-3
v_call: TRBV11-2
cdr3_aa: ASSLFLGLVSGNTIY

j_call: TRBJ1-6
v_call: TRBV27
cdr3_aa: ASRGRSHEGLLGSPLH

j_call: TRBJ2-3
v_call: TRBV7-2
cdr3_aa: ASRTGWGTDTQY

j_call: TRBJ1-5
v_call: TRBV7-2
cdr3_aa: ASSLAGGNQPQH

j_call: TRBJ1-1
v_call: TRBV6-5
cdr3_aa: ASTLRGRGTEAF

j_call: TRBJ2-2
v_call: TRBV12-3/TRBV12-4
cdr3_aa: ASRRPGTGSTGELF

j_call: TRBJ2-4
v_call: TRBV6-1
cdr3_aa: ASSEGQEERNIQY

j_call: TRBJ2-4
v_call: TRBV28
cdr3_aa: ASSWIREGNIQY

j_call: TRBJ1-6
v_call: TRBV6-1
cdr3_aa: ASSDREHSPLH

j_call: TRBJ1-1
v_call: TRBV6-2/TRBV6-3
cdr3_aa: ASRVTTIGTTGAF

j_call: TRBJ1-2
v_call: TRBV4-2
cdr3_aa: ASSHGQGAGYT